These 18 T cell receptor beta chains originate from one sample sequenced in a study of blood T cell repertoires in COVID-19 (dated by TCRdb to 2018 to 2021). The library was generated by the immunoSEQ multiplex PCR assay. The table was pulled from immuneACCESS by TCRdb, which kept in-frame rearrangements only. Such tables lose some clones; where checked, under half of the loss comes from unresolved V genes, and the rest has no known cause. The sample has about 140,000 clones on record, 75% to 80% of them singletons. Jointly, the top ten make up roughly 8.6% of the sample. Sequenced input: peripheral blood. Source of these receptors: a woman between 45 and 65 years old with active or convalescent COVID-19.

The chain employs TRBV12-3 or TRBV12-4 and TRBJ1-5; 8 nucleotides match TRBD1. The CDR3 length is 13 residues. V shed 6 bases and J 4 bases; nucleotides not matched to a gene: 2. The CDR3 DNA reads TGTGCCAGCAGGACAGGGGCTAATCAGCCCCAGCATTTT. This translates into CASRTGANQPQHF.

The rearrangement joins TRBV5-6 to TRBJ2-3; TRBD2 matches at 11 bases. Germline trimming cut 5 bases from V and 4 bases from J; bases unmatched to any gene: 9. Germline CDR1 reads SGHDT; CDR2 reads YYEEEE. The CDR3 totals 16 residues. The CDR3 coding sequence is TGTGCCAGCAGTCGCCGACTAGCGGGAAGGTCAGATACGCAGTATTTT. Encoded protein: CASSRRLAGRSDTQYF.

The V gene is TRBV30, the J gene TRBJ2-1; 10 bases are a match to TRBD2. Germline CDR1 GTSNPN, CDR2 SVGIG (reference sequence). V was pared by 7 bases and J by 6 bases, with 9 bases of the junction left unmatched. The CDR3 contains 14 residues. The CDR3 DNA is TGTGCCTTGGACCGCCTAGCGGGGGCCAATGAGCAGTTCTTC. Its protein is CALDRLAGANEQFF. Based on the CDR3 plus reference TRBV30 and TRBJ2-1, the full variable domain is SQTIHQWPATLVQPVGSPLSLECTVEGTSNPNLYWYRQAAGRGLQLLFYSVGIGQISSEVPQNLSASRPQDRQFILSSKKLLLSDSGFYLCALDRLAGANEQFFGPGTRLTVL.

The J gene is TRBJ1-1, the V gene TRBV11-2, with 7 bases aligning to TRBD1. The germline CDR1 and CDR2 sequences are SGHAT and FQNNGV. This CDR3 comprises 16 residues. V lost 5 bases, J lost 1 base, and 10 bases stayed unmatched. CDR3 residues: CASSQRTGRTNTEAFF. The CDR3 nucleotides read TGTGCCAGCAGCCAGCGGACAGGCCGGACGAACACTGAAGCTTTCTTT.

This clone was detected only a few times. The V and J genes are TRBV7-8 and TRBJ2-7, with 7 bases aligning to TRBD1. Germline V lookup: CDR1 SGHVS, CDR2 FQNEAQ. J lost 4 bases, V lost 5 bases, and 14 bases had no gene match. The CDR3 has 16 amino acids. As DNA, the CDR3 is TGTGCCAGCAGCCTCCTGGGTGGGGGACAGACATACGAGCAGTACTTC. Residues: CASSLLGGGQTYEQYF.

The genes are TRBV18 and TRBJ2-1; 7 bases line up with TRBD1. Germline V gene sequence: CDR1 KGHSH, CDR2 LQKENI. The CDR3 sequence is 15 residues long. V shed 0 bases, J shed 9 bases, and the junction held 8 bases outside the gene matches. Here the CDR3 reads CASSPPTGKMGEQFF. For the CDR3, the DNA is TGTGCCAGCTCACCACCGACAGGGAAAATGGGTGAGCAGTTCTTC.

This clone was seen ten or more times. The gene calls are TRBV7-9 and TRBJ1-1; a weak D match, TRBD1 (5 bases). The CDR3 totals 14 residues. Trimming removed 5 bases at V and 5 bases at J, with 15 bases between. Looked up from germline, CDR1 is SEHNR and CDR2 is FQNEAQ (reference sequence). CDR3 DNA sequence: TGTGCCAGCAGCGTCCGCGGTGGGGGGACTGAAGCTTTCTTT. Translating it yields CASSVRGGGTEAFF.

The CDR3 DNA reads as TGTGCCAGCAGCTTAGGAAGACAGGGCCCATTCCGCGGTGGCTACACCTTC. It encodes CASSLGRQGPFRGGYTF. The rearrangement uses TRBV7-3 and TRBJ1-2; 7 bases are a match to TRBD1. Germline V gene sequence: CDR1 SGHTA, CDR2 FQGTGA. This CDR3 has 17 amino acids. J lost 7 bases, V lost 2 bases, and 16 bases had no gene match.

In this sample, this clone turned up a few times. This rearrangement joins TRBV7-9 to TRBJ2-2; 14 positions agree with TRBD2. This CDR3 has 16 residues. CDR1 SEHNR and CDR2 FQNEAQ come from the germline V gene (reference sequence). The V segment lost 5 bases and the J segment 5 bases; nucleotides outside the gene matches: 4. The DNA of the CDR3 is TGTGCCAGCAGCACGTGGACTAGCGGGAGGACCGGGGAGCTGTTTTTT. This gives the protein CASSTWTSGRTGELFF. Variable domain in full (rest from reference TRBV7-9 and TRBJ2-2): DTGVSQNPRHKITKRGQNVTFRCDPISEHNRLYWYRQTLGQGPEFLTYFQNEAQLEKSRLLSDRFSAERPKGSFSTLEIQRTEQGDSAMYLCASSTWTSGRTGELFFGEGSRLTVL.

CDR3 region: CASSSTGTSGFRSYEQYF. CDR3 coding DNA: TGTGCCAGCAGCTCGACCGGGACTAGCGGGTTTCGCTCCTACGAGCAGTACTTC. This chain connects TRBV7-9 to TRBJ2-7; 12 bases line up with TRBD2. This CDR3 has 18 residues. V shed 4 bases and J 0 bases; nucleotides not matched to a gene: 10. Germline CDR1 SEHNR, CDR2 FQNEAQ (reference sequence).

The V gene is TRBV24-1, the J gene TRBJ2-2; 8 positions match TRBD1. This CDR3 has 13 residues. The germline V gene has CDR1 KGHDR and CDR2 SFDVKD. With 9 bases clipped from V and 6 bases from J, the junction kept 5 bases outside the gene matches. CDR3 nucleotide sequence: TGTGCCACCGGTACAGGGGGAGCCGGGGAGCTGTTTTTT. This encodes CATGTGGAGELFF.

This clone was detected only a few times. CDR3 sequence (DNA): TGTGCCAGCAGTTCCAGTAGGGACTCATACAATGAGCAGTTCTTC. It codes for CASSSSRDSYNEQFF. The rearrangement links TRBV27 to TRBJ2-1; tentative D call: TRBD2 (6 bases). CDR3 length equals 15 residues. CDR1 is MNHEY, CDR2 SMNVEV, per germline (reference sequence). The germline V and J ends were trimmed by 4 bases and 4 bases, with 14 bases remaining between them.

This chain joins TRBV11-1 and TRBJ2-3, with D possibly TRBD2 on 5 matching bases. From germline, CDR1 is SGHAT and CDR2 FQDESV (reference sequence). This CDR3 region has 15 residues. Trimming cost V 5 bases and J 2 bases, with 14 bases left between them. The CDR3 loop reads CASSDRTGITDTQYF. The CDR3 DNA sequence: TGTGCCAGCAGCGACCGGACTGGAATCACAGATACGCAGTATTTT.

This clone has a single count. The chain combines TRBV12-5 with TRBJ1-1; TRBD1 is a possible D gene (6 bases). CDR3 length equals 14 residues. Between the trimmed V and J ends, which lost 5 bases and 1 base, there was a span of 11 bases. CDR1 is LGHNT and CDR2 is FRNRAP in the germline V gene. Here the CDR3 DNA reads TGTGCTAGTGGTCGCCGGACAGAGAACACTGAAGCTTTCTTT. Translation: CASGRRTENTEAFF.

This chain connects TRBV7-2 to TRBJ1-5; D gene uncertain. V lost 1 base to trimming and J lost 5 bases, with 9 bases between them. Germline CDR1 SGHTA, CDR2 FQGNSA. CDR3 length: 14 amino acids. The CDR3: CASSLVGPDQPQHF. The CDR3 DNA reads TGTGCCAGCAGCTTAGTGGGCCCAGATCAGCCCCAGCATTTT. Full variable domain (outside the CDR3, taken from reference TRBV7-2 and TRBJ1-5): GAGVSQSPSNKVTEKGKDVELRCDPISGHTALYWYRQSLGQGLEFLIYFQGNSAPDKSGLPSDRFSAERTGGSVSTLTIQRTQQEDSAVYLCASSLVGPDQPQHFGDGTRLSIL.

The CDR3 protein is CASSIGKGGNQPQHF. Here the CDR3 DNA reads TGTGCCAGTAGTATAGGTAAAGGGGGTAATCAGCCCCAGCATTTT. The J gene is TRBJ1-5, the V gene TRBV19; weak D call: TRBD1 (6 bases). The CDR3 is made up of 15 amino acids. V was cut by 1 base and J by 4 bases, with 11 bases left in between. Germline CDR1 and CDR2: LNHDA and SQIVND (reference sequence). The entire variable domain, with the rest obtained from reference TRBV19 and TRBJ1-5, is as follows: DGGITQSPKYLFRKEGQNVTLSCEQNLNHDAMYWYRQDPGQGLRLIYYSQIVNDFQKGDIAEGYSVSREKKESFPLTVTSAQKNPTAFYLCASSIGKGGNQPQHFGDGTRLSIL.

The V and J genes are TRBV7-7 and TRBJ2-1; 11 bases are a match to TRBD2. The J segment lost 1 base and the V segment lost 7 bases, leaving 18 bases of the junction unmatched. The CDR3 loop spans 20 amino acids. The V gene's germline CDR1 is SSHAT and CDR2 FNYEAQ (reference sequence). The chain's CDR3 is CASKPFPGTSGGGSYNEQFF. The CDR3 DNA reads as TGTGCCAGCAAACCCTTCCCTGGGACTAGCGGAGGGGGTTCCTACAATGAGCAGTTCTTC.

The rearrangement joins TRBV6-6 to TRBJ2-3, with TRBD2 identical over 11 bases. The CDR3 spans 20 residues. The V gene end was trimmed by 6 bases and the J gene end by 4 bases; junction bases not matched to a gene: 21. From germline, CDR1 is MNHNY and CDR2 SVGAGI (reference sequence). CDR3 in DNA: TGTGCCAGCAGCAGGGACAGCTTCATAACCCCGGGACTAGCGGCAGATACGCAGTATTTT. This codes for CASSRDSFITPGLAADTQYF.